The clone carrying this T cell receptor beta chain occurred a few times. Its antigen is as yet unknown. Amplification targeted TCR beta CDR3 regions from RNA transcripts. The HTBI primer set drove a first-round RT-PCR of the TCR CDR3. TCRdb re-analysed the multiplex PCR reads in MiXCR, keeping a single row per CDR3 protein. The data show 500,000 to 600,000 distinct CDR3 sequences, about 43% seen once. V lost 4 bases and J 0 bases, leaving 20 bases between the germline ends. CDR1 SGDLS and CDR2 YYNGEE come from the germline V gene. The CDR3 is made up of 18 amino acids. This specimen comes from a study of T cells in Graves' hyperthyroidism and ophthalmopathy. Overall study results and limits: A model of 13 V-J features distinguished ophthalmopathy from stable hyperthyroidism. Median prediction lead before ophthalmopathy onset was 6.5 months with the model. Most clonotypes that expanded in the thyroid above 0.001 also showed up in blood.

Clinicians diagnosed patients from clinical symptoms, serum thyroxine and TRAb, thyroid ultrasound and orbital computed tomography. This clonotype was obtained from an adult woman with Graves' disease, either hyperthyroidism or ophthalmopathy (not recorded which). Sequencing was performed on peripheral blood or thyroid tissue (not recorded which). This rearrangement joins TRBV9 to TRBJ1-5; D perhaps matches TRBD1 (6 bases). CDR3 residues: CASSPPGGPAYSNQPQHF. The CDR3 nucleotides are TGTGCCAGCAGCCCCCCCGGGGGGCCCGCTTATAGCAATCAGCCCCAGCATTTT.